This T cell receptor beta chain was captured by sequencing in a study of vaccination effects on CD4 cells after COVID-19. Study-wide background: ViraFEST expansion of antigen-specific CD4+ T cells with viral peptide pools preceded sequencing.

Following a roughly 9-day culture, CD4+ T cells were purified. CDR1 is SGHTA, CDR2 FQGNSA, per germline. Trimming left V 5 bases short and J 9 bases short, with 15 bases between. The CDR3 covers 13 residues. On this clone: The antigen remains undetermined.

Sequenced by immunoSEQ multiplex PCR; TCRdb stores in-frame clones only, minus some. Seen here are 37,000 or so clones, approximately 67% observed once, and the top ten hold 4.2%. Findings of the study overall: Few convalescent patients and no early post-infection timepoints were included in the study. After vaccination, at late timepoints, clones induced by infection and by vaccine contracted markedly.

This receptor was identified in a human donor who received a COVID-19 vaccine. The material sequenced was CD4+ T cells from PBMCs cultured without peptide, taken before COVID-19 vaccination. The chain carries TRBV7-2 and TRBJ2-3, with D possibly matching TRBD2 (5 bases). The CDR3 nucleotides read TGTGCCAGCAGCGATACTCATAGCGACACGCAGTATTTT. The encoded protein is CASSDTHSDTQYF.